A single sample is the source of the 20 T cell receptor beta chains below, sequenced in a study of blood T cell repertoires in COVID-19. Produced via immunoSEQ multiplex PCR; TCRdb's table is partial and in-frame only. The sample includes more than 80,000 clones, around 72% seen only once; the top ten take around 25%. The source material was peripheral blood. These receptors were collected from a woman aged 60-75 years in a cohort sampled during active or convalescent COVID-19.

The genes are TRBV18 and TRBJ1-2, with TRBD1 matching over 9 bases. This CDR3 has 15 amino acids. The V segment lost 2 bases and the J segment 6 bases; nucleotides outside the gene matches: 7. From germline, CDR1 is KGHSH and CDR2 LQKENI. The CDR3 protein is CASSPRDRVIDGYTF. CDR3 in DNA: TGTGCCAGCTCACCAAGGGACAGGGTCATCGATGGCTACACCTTC. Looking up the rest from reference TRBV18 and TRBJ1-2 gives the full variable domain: NAGVMQNPRHLVRRRGQEARLRCSPMKGHSHVYWYRQLPEEGLKFMVYLQKENIIDESGMPKERFSAEFPKEGPSILRIQQVVRGDSAAYFCASSPRDRVIDGYTFGSGTRLTVV.

CDR3: CASSISGGASTGELFF. The CDR3 region has the DNA TGTGCCAGTAGTATTAGCGGGGGGGCCAGCACCGGGGAGCTGTTTTTT. This chain uses TRBV19 with TRBJ2-2, with 11 bases that match TRBD2. Trimming took 3 bases from V and 4 from J; bases not matched to a gene: 4. The CDR3 has 16 amino acids. Per germline, CDR1 LNHDA and CDR2 SQIVND (reference sequence).

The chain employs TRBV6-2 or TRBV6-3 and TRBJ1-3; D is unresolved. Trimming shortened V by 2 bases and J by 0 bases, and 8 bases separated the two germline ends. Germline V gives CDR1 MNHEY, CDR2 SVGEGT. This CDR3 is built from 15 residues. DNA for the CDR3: TGTGCCAGCAGTTACGCGGTCTCCTCTGGAAACACCATATATTTT. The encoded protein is CASSYAVSSGNTIYF.

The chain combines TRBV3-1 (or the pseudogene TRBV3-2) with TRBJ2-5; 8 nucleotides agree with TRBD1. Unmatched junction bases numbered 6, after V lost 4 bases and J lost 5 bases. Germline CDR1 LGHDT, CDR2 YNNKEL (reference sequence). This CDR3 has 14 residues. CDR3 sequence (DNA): TGTGCCAGCAGCCGTCAGGGGGCAGAGGAGACCCAGTACTTC. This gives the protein CASSRQGAEETQYF.

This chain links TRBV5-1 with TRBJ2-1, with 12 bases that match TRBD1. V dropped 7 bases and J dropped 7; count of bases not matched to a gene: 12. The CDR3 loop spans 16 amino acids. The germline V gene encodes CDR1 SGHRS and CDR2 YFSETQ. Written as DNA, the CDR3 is TGCGCCAGCTTCGGTATCTGGGACAGGGGGCCGAATGAGCAGTTCTTC. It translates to CASFGIWDRGPNEQFF.

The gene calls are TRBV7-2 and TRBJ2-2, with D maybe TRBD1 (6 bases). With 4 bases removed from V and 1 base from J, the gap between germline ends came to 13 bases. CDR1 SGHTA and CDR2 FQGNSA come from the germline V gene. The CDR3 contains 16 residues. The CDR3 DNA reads TGTGCCAGCAGCTACGTGTCGACAGGGAACACCGGGGAGCTGTTTTTT. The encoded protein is CASSYVSTGNTGELFF.

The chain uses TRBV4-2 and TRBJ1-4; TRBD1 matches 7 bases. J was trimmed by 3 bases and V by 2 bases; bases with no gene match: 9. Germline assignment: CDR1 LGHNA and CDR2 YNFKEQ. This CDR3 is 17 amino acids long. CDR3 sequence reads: CASSQYSGGLANEKLFF. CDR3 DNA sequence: TGTGCCAGCAGCCAATACTCAGGGGGGCTGGCTAATGAAAAACTGTTTTTT.

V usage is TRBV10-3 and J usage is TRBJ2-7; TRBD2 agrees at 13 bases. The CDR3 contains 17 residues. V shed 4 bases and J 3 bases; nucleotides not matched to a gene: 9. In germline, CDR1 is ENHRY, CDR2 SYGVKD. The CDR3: CAISGRTSGGEIYEQYF. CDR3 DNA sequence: TGTGCCATCAGTGGGCGTACTAGCGGGGGGGAAATCTACGAGCAGTACTTC.

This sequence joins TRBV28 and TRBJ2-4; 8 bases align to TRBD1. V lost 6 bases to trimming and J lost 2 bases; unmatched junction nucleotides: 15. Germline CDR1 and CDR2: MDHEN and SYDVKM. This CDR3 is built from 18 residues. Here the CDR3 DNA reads TGTGCCAGCAGCACTATATCAGGGGGCCTACGAACCAAAAACATTCAGTACTTC. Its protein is CASSTISGGLRTKNIQYF.

Here the CDR3 reads CASSQARTGNTEAFF. CDR3 DNA: TGCGCCAGCAGCCAAGCCCGGACAGGGAACACTGAAGCTTTCTTT. This chain uses TRBV4-1 with TRBJ1-1, with 7 bases matching TRBD1. CDR1 and CDR2 (germline): MGHRA, YSYEKL. The CDR3 is 15 residues long. The V gene end was trimmed by 1 base and the J gene end by 1 base; junction bases not matched to a gene: 3.

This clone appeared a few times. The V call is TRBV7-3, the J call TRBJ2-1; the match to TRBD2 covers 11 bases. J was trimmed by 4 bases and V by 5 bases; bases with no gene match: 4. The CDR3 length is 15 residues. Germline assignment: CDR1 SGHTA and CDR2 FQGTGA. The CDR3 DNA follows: TGTGCCAGCAGCCCCGGGACTAGCGGTTACAATGAGCAGTTCTTC. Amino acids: CASSPGTSGYNEQFF.

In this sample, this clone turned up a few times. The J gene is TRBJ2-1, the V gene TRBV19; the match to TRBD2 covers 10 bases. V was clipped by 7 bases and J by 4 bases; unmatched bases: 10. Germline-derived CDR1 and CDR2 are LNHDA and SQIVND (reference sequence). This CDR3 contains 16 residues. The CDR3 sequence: CASTTRSGGGYNEQFF. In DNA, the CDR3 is TGTGCCAGTACCACTCGGAGCGGGGGGGGATACAATGAGCAGTTCTTC.

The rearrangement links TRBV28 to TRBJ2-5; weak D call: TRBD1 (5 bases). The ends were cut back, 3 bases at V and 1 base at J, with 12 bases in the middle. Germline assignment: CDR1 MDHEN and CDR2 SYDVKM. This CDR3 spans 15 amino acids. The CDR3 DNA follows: TGTGCCAGCAGTTTTGACAGAGACTCCCAAGAGACCCAGTACTTC. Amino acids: CASSFDRDSQETQYF.

The DNA of the CDR3 is TGCGCCAGTAGTGCGACAGGGGACTATGGCTACACCTTC. It codes for CASSATGDYGYTF. The chain employs TRBV5-1 and TRBJ1-2; 8 nucleotides line up with TRBD1. The germline V gene has CDR1 SGHRS and CDR2 YFSETQ. The ends lost 8 bases at V and 3 bases at J; junction bases unmatched: 6. This CDR3 region has 13 residues.

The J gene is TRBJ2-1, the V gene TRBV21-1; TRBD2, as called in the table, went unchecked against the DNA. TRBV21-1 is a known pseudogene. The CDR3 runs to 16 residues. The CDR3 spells CASSGHNGSSYNEQFF. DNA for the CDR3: TGTGCCAGCAGCGGCCACAACGGGAGCTCCTACAATGAGCAGTTCTTC.

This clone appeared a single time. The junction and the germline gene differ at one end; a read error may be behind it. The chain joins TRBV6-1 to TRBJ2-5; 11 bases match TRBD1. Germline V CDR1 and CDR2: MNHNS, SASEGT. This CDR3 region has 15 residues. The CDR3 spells CASSEGTGGQKTQYF. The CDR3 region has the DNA TGTGCCAGCAGTGAAGGGACAGGGGGCCAAAAGACCCAGTACTTC.

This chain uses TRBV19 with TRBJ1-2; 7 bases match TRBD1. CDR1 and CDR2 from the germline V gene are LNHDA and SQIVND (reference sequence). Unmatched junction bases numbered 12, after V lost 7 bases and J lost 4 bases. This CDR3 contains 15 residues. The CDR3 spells CASTPSHRGPYGYTF. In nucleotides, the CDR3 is TGTGCCAGTACCCCTTCCCACAGGGGTCCCTATGGCTACACCTTC.

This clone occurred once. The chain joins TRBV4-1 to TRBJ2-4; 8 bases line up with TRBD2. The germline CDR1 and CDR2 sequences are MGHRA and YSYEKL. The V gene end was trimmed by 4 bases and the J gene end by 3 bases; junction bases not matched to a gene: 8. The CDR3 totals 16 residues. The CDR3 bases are TGCGCCAGCAGCCCCGGGGGGGGGACTGGCAAAAACATTCAGTACTTC. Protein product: CASSPGGGTGKNIQYF.

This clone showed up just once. In nucleotides, the CDR3 is TGCGCCAGCAGTTTTACCCCGGGACTAATCTCTCCGGGTTCACCCCTCCACTTT. It is translated as CASSFTPGLISPGSPLHF. This chain connects TRBV5-1 to TRBJ1-6; D may be TRBD1 (5 bases). The CDR3 runs to 18 residues. Germline values: CDR1 SGHRS, CDR2 YFSETQ. The V end was cut by 5 bases, the J end by 9 bases, with 27 bases between.

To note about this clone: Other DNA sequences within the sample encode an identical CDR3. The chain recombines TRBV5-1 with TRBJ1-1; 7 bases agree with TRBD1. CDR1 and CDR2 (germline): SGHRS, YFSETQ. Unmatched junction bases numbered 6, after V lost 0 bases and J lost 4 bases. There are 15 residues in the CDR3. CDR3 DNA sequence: TGCGCCAGCAGCTTGGTTGGCAGGGGGAGCACTGAAGCTTTCTTT. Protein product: CASSLVGRGSTEAFF.